Following are 10 T cell receptor beta chains from one sample sequenced in a study of radiation and T cells in renal cell carcinoma. The sample's time point: blood 4 weeks post-SBRT, at nephrectomy. The sample's treatment: 15 Gy SBRT to primary tumor, nephrectomy 4 weeks later. The protocol was immunoSEQ multiplex PCR, while the TCRdb copy is restricted to in-frame clones and leaves out a portion. This sample yields under 100,000 clones, of which approximately 80% are seen a single time; roughly 7.9% belongs to the top ten. Sequences were derived from blood, sampled from a patient whose treatment included radiotherapy and nephrectomy. These receptors were obtained from a man in his fifties or sixties with renal cell carcinoma.

The V call is TRBV6-4, the J call TRBJ2-7; D is uncertain. Trimming stripped 6 bases from V and 6 bases from J, with 18 bases between. CDR1 is MRHNA and CDR2 is SNTAGT in the germline V gene. There are 14 residues in the CDR3. The CDR3 coding sequence is TGTGCCAGCAGCAAGGAGAGCTGGACGGGCGAGCAGTACTTC. Encoded protein: CASSKESWTGEQYF.

The chain links TRBV28 to TRBJ1-1; unclear D gene. Germline loops: CDR1 MDHEN, CDR2 SYDVKM. V was cut by 2 bases and J by 6 bases, with 7 bases left in between. The CDR3 sequence is 12 residues long. The CDR3 protein is CASSLLEAEAFF. CDR3 nucleotide sequence: TGTGCCAGCAGTTTACTGGAGGCTGAAGCTTTCTTT. The full variable domain, with the rest looked up from reference TRBV28 and TRBJ1-1, is DVKVTQSSRYLVKRTGEKVFLECVQDMDHENMFWYRQDPGLGLRLIYFSYDVKMKEKGDIPEGYSVSREKKERFSLILESASTNQTSMYLCASSLLEAEAFFGQGTRLTVV.

This chain links TRBV9 with TRBJ2-3; 7 bases are shared with TRBD2. Germline CDR1 SGDLS, CDR2 YYNGEE. There are 16 residues in the CDR3. The V gene end was trimmed by 0 bases and the J gene end by 0 bases; junction bases not matched to a gene: 4. CDR3 sequence reads: CASSVGGGLSTDTQYF. CDR3 coding DNA: TGTGCCAGCAGCGTAGGGGGAGGGCTCAGCACAGATACGCAGTATTTT.

This chain uses TRBV11-3 with TRBJ2-7; D call uncertain. Germline V gene lookup returns CDR1 SGHNT and CDR2 YENEEA. Trimming removed 0 bases at V and 0 bases at J, with 18 bases between. This CDR3 spans 18 amino acids. The CDR3 DNA reads TGTGCCAGCAGCTTAGACCGACAACCGGACCCGAGCTCCTACGAGCAGTACTTC. Protein product: CASSLDRQPDPSSYEQYF.

The V call is TRBV28, the J call TRBJ2-7; TRBD1 agrees at 9 bases. This CDR3 is 13 amino acids long. V lost 4 bases to trimming and J lost 2 bases; unmatched junction nucleotides: 0. Germline values: CDR1 MDHEN, CDR2 SYDVKM. DNA of the CDR3: TGTGCCAGCAGTTGGGACAGGGCCTACGAGCAGTACTTC. It yields the protein CASSWDRAYEQYF.

This clone was counted a few times. The same CDR3 arises from other DNA sequences in this sample as well. The rearrangement joins TRBV30 to TRBJ1-2; 7 positions match TRBD1. The germline V gene encodes CDR1 GTSNPN and CDR2 SVGIG (reference sequence). V dropped 3 bases and J dropped 4; count of bases not matched to a gene: 5. The CDR3 extends over 13 amino acids. For the CDR3, the DNA is TGTGCCTGGAGCCGGGACAGACCCTATGGCTACACCTTC. Protein sequence: CAWSRDRPYGYTF.

The genes are TRBV9 and TRBJ1-5; D gene ambiguous. Germline CDR1 reads SGDLS; CDR2 reads YYNGEE. Trimming shortened V by 4 bases and J by 0 bases, and 5 bases separated the two germline ends. This CDR3 comprises 13 residues. The CDR3 sequence is CASSRDSNQPQHF. CDR3 in DNA: TGTGCCAGCAGCAGGGATAGCAATCAGCCCCAGCATTTT.

The chain has TRBV27 and TRBJ1-1; the match to TRBD1 covers 8 bases. Germline CDR1 reads MNHEY; CDR2 reads SMNVEV (reference sequence). This CDR3 has 14 residues. J was trimmed by 1 base and V by 6 bases; bases with no gene match: 4. The CDR3 loop reads CASRSGGWNTEAFF. CDR3 DNA sequence: TGTGCCAGCAGATCAGGGGGCTGGAACACTGAAGCTTTCTTT.

The chain uses TRBV18 and TRBJ2-1; D gene uncertain. With 3 bases removed from V and 4 bases from J, the gap between germline ends came to 7 bases. This CDR3 region has 13 residues. The germline V gene encodes CDR1 KGHSH and CDR2 LQKENI. The CDR3 sequence is CASSPAGYNEQFF. CDR3 nucleotide sequence: TGTGCCAGCTCACCCGCTGGATACAATGAGCAGTTCTTC. Supplemented by reference TRBV18 and TRBJ2-1, the full variable domain reads NAGVMQNPRHLVRRRGQEARLRCSPMKGHSHVYWYRQLPEEGLKFMVYLQKENIIDESGMPKERFSAEFPKEGPSILRIQQVVRGDSAAYFCASSPAGYNEQFFGPGTRLTVL.

The chain employs TRBV27 and TRBJ2-1; no firm D call. Trimming took 4 bases from V and 8 from J, leaving 9 bases between them. Germline values: CDR1 MNHEY, CDR2 SMNVEV (reference sequence). The CDR3 runs 12 residues. The CDR3 spells CASSSRSDEQFF. The CDR3 DNA follows: TGTGCCAGCAGTTCCAGGAGCGATGAGCAGTTCTTC.